Listed below are T cell receptor beta chains from one sample, sequenced in a study of cytomegalovirus exposure and HLA in healthy donors. Libraries were prepared by immunoSEQ multiplex PCR; TCRdb keeps only in-frame clonotypes and omits some of them. Among around 150,000 clones listed, about 75% were seen once. Sequenced sample: PBMCs. The receptors were sampled from a woman aged 50 to 60 in good health and CMV-seropositive. Both conserved end residues are part of each CDR3. D genes are given only for firm matches. Some rows mark clone size as missing; the rest say once, few, many or name a class of expanded clone.

>TRBD2|-|TRBV5-1|TRBJ2-5
CASSRLAGGQETQYF
TGCGCCAGCAGCCGACTAGCGGGGGGACAGGAGACCCAGTACTTC
>-|-|TRBV5-1|TRBJ1-1
CASSLAGEVGTEAFF
TGCGCCAGCAGCTTGGCCGGGGAAGTGGGCACTGAAGCTTTCTTT
>-|-|TRBV9|TRBJ2-7
CASSPGKLPYEQYF
TGTGCCAGCAGCCCAGGAAAACTCCCCTACGAGCAGTACTTC
>TRBD1|-|TRBV18|TRBJ1-6
CASSPRTGADSPLHF
TGTGCCAGCTCACCTCGGACAGGTGCGGATTCACCCCTCCACTTT
>TRBD1|-|TRBV15|TRBJ1-3
CATSRTGGFGNTIYF
TGTGCCACCAGCCGGACAGGGGGCTTCGGAAACACCATATATTTT
>TRBD2|-|TRBV4-1|TRBJ2-1
CASSRLAGGYNEQFF
TGCGCCAGCAGCCGACTAGCGGGGGGCTACAATGAGCAGTTCTTC
>TRBD1|-|TRBV6-1|TRBJ1-5
CASRQQGGGQPQHF
TGTGCCAGCAGACAACAGGGGGGAGGCCAGCCCCAGCATTTT
>TRBD1|-|TRBV19|TRBJ2-1
CASDTGVPYNEQFF
TGTGCCAGTGATACAGGGGTTCCCTACAATGAGCAGTTCTTC
>-|-|TRBV6-5|TRBJ2-7
CASSYSIQGYEQYF
TGTGCCAGCAGTTACTCGATACAGGGTTACGAGCAGTACTTC
>-|once|TRBV27|TRBJ1-6
CASRIQGINSPLHF
TGTGCCAGCAGAATCCAGGGGATTAATTCACCCCTCCACTTT
>-|-|TRBV2|TRBJ2-3
CASSEGVGTDTQYF
TGTGCCAGCTCGGAGGGAGTTGGTACAGATACGCAGTATTTT
>TRBD2|-|TRBV5-1|TRBJ2-3
CASSSSLAGGGADTQYF
TGCGCCAGCAGCTCCTCCCTGGCGGGGGGGGGAGCAGATACGCAGTATTTT
>TRBD2|-|TRBV11-3|TRBJ2-7
CASSLDGTSGETYEQYF
TGTGCCAGCAGCTTAGACGGGACTAGCGGGGAAACCTACGAGCAGTACTTC